Below, one TCR beta chain is given with its context. This entry belongs to a study of blood T cells in healthy people across ages. For the second PCR, which ran for roughly 6 to 12 cycles, a sample-barcoded 5' primer and a J-beta primer mix were used. Each CDR3 protein is one row after TCRdb ran MiXCR on the 5' RACE reads. The table records 730,000 or so distinct CDR3 sequences, roughly 41% of them present only once. CDR1 is MNHEY and CDR2 is SVGAGI in the germline V gene. The V and J ends lost 5 bases and 1 base, in that order; junction bases with no gene match: 5. CDR3 length: 15 amino acids. Sequencing was carried out using blood. This clonotype originated in a woman aged 55-75 years in good health. The chain uses TRBV6-5 and TRBJ2-3; 8 bases are a match to TRBD2. CDR3 coding DNA: TGTGCCAGCAGTACAGCGGGAGCTGGCACAGATACGCAGTATTTT. Protein: CASSTAGAGTDTQYF.